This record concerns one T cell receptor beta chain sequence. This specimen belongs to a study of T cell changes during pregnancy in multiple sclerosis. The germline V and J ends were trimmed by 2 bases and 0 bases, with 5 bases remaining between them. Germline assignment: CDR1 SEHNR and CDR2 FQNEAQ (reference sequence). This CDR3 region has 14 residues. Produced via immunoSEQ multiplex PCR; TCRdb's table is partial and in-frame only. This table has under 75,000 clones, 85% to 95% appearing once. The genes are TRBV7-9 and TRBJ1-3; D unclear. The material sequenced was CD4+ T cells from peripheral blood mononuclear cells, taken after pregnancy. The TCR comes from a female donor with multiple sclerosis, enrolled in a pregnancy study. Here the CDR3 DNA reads TGTGCCAGCAGCTTAAGTAGCTCTGGAAACACCATATATTTT. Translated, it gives CASSLSSSGNTIYF.